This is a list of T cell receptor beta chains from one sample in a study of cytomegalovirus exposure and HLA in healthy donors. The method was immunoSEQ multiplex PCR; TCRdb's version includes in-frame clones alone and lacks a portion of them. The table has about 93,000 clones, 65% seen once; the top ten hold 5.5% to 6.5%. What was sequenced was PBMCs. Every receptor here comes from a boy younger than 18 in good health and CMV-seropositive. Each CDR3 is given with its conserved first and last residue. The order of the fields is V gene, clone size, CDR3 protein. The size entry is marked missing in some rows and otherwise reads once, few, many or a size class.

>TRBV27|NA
CASIRQPQHF
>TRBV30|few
CAWSVRRVTYEQYF
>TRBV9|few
CASSLGAGAQYF
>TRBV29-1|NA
CSVYGGLAGELFF
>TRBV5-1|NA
CASKITGGALSSYNEQFF
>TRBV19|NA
CASIEGGKKDNYGYTF
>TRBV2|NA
CASSEALQGGYNEQFF
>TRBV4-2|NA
CASSQDNPARVPFRVYEKLFF
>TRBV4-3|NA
CASSPSRGSGSYEQYF
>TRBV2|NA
CASSGNRGYGNTIYF
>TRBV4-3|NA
CASSQAVRGANTEAFF
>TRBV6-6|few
CASSLTGAGTDTQYF
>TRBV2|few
CASRVSPKNIQYF
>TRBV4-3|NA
CASSQSTGVGGYTF
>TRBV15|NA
CATSRAGGGAKNIQYF
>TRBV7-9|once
CASSLQGLDEKLFF
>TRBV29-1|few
CSARTDYDYGYPF
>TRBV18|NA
CASSPRAGGPVSGANVLTF